A selection of T cell receptor beta chains follows, all from one sample in a study of vaccination effects on CD4 cells after COVID-19. Clones were read by immunoSEQ multiplex PCR, and TCRdb kept only the in-frame ones, dropping some. The sample lists over 50,000 clones, about 80% occurring once. The antigens these receptors bind are not known. The sample in question was CD4+ T cells from PBMCs cultured with HCoV-229E spike peptides, obtained after COVID-19 vaccination. These receptors were obtained from a human donor who received a COVID-19 vaccine. Each CDR3 is given with its conserved first and last residue. Fields, in order: V gene, CDR3 protein.

V: TRBV2; CDR3: CASHGAWNSPLHF
V: TRBV7-2; CDR3: CASSLAGTSVDTQYF
V: TRBV7-2; CDR3: CASSLAWTGATNEKLFF
V: TRBV5-1; CDR3: CASSLTASNTEAFF
V: TRBV10-3; CDR3: CAISGTEETQYF
V: TRBV28; CDR3: CASSLAWGLGSYGYTF
V: TRBV19; CDR3: CASSQTGGSSQPQHF
V: TRBV6-2/TRBV6-3; CDR3: CASSYSGDLAGDQYF
V: TRBV4-1; CDR3: CASSQERWTGRVSPLHF
V: TRBV30; CDR3: CAWAGGSGANVLTF
V: TRBV3-1/TRBV3-2; CDR3: CASSSQRQGTYNEQFF
V: TRBV5-6; CDR3: CASSLAGHSQETQYF
V: TRBV6-2/TRBV6-3; CDR3: CASSYPRDRGRVNTEAFF
V: TRBV7-6; CDR3: CASSQTPGTVNTGELFF
V: TRBV27; CDR3: CASIPRGDRRGNTEAFF
V: TRBV5-4; CDR3: CASSSQTVSSGNTIYF
V: TRBV12-3/TRBV12-4; CDR3: CASSTGYRGYTF